These 27 T cell receptor beta chains originate from one sample sequenced in a study of OX40 agonist ivuxolimab in advanced cancers. Clones were sequenced by immunoSEQ multiplex PCR, and TCRdb holds only the in-frame ones, with some missing. The sample lists some 85,000 clones; 90% to 95% were seen once. The sample consisted of CD4+ or CD8+ T cells sorted from blood, taken in a trial of the OX40 agonist ivuxolimab. These receptors were collected from an adult with an advanced solid tumor such as melanoma, head and neck, liver or kidney cancer.

Concerning this clone itself: The same CDR3 is also encoded by other DNA sequences in this sample. V is TRBV2 and J is TRBJ2-1; D is perhaps TRBD2 (6 bases). The CDR3 is made up of 12 amino acids. Germline CDR1 reads SNHLY; CDR2 reads FYNNEI. V lost 8 bases and J lost 4, with 9 bases in between. In nucleotides, the CDR3 is TGTGCCAGCGGGGGGTCATACAATGAGCAGTTCTTC. It codes for CASGGSYNEQFF.

The chain is built from TRBV30 and TRBJ2-7; D possibly corresponds to TRBD2 (6 bases). Between the trimmed V and J ends, which lost 8 bases and 8 bases, there was a span of 13 bases. This CDR3 region has 10 residues. Germline V gives CDR1 GTSNPN, CDR2 SVGIG (reference sequence). Here the CDR3 reads CAAEEGKQYF. DNA of the CDR3: TGTGCCGCCGAGGAGGGGAAGCAGTACTTC.

This clone has a handful of counts. The chain recombines TRBV11-1 with TRBJ2-5; D is undetermined. Trimming took off 2 bases at V and 5 bases at J, with 3 bases between the two ends. Per the germline V gene, CDR1 is SGHAT and CDR2 is FQDESV (reference sequence). CDR3 length: 11 residues. CDR3 residues: CASSLWETQYF. The CDR3 coding sequence is TGTGCCAGCAGCTTATGGGAGACCCAGTACTTC. The variable domain in full, with the rest retrieved from reference TRBV11-1 and TRBJ2-5, is EAEVAQSPRYKITEKSQAVAFWCDPISGHATLYWYRQILGQGPELLVQFQDESVVDDSQLPKDRFSAERLKGVDSTLKIQPAELGDSAMYLCASSLWETQYFGPGTRLLVL.

About this clone itself: In the same sample, other DNA sequences code for this CDR3. The chain links TRBV5-1 to TRBJ2-3; D ambiguous. From germline, CDR1 is SGHRS and CDR2 YFSETQ. The length of the CDR3 is 14 residues. V was clipped by 0 bases and J by 2 bases, with 7 bases between them. The CDR3 region is CASSLGQHTDTQYF. Written as DNA, the CDR3 is TGCGCCAGCAGCTTGGGACAACACACAGATACGCAGTATTTT.

The chain joins TRBV2 to TRBJ1-1, with 7 bases lining up with TRBD1. CDR1 and CDR2 from the germline V gene are SNHLY and FYNNEI. V gave up 7 bases and J gave up 1 base; unmatched junction bases: 6. The CDR3 is 14 amino acids. The CDR3 sequence: CASILDRANTEAFF. The CDR3 nucleotides are TGTGCCAGCATTCTAGACAGGGCGAACACTGAAGCTTTCTTT.

The chain joins TRBV28 to TRBJ1-1; 7 nucleotides agree with TRBD1. The CDR3 runs 12 residues. The V gene end was trimmed by 3 bases and the J gene end by 11 bases; junction bases not matched to a gene: 6. The germline V gene has CDR1 MDHEN and CDR2 SYDVKM. The CDR3 is CASSFQGVGAFF. The DNA for the CDR3 is TGTGCCAGCAGTTTTCAGGGGGTGGGGGCTTTCTTT.

The chain combines TRBV25-1 with TRBJ1-1; 10 nucleotides agree with TRBD1. V was clipped by 5 bases and J by 3 bases; unmatched bases: 15. The CDR3 sequence is 18 residues long. Germline CDR1 MGHDK, CDR2 SYGVNS. The CDR3 reads CASSTVRTGGEVDTEAFF. As DNA, the CDR3 is TGTGCCAGCAGTACGGTACGGACAGGGGGGGAAGTGGACACTGAAGCTTTCTTT.

This chain uses TRBV9 with TRBJ2-1, with TRBD1 identical over 7 bases. The CDR3 consists of 16 residues. With 0 bases clipped from V and 5 bases from J, the junction kept 8 bases outside the gene matches. The germline CDR1 and CDR2 sequences are SGDLS and YYNGEE. CDR3 region: CASSVAFRTGDNEQFF. CDR3 nucleotides: TGTGCCAGCAGCGTAGCTTTTCGGACAGGTGACAATGAGCAGTTCTTC.

V gene TRBV18 combines with J gene TRBJ2-5, with D possibly being TRBD1 (6 bases). This CDR3 region has 15 residues. Looked up from germline, CDR1 is KGHSH and CDR2 is LQKENI. V lost 6 bases to trimming and J lost 2 bases, with 16 bases between them. The CDR3 DNA sequence: TGTGCCAGCTCGTCGACGACAGGATTTCAAGAGACCCAGTACTTC. This encodes CASSSTTGFQETQYF.

V usage is TRBV7-9 and J usage is TRBJ2-2, with 9 bases matching TRBD2. Trimming cost V 0 bases and J 5 bases; bases outside gene matches: 7. The CDR3 consists of 17 residues. Germline loops: CDR1 SEHNR, CDR2 FQNEAQ (reference sequence). CDR3 loop: CASSLARLAGQTGELFF. CDR3 nucleotides: TGTGCCAGCAGCTTAGCGCGGCTAGCGGGACAAACCGGGGAGCTGTTTTTT.

The V and J genes are TRBV11-1 and TRBJ2-1; D is unclear. The CDR3 has 13 amino acids. V lost 2 bases and J 8 bases, leaving 10 bases between the germline ends. Germline loops: CDR1 SGHAT, CDR2 FQDESV (reference sequence). The CDR3 DNA follows: TGTGCCAGCAGCTTACAGCGAATCGATGAGCAGTTCTTC. Amino acid sequence: CASSLQRIDEQFF.

The CDR3 DNA reads as TGTGCCAGCAGCGTATCTGTGGGTAATGAAAAACTGTTTTTT. It encodes CASSVSVGNEKLFF. V and J are TRBV9 and TRBJ1-4, with D unresolved. Looked up from germline, CDR1 is SGDLS and CDR2 is YYNGEE. The CDR3 runs 14 residues. V dropped 1 base and J dropped 4 bases, with 8 bases sitting between them.

The gene calls are TRBV30 and TRBJ2-7; unclear D gene. This CDR3 has 15 amino acids. In germline, CDR1 is GTSNPN, CDR2 SVGIG (reference sequence). V was trimmed by 2 bases and J by 2 bases, leaving 16 bases between them. CDR3 nucleotides: TGTGCCTGGAGTAAAGGGCTCGTTGGTACCTACGAGCAGTACTTC. Its protein product is CAWSKGLVGTYEQYF.

The genes are TRBV5-1 and TRBJ2-5; 11 nucleotides align to TRBD2. CDR1 SGHRS and CDR2 YFSETQ come from the germline V gene. This CDR3 comprises 16 residues. The V gene end was trimmed by 4 bases and the J gene end by 5 bases; junction bases not matched to a gene: 10. The CDR3 nucleotides read TGCGCCAGCAGCCCCACCGTAGCGGGAGGGGGGGAGACCCAGTACTTC. Its protein product is CASSPTVAGGGETQYF.

The V and J genes are TRBV7-2 and TRBJ2-7; D is uncertain. Trimming took 5 bases from V and 2 from J, leaving 19 bases between them. Germline V CDR1 and CDR2: SGHTA, FQGNSA. This CDR3 is 16 amino acids long. The CDR3: CASSHNYLQLPYEQYF. The DNA for the CDR3 is TGTGCCAGCAGCCACAACTACTTACAGCTCCCCTACGAGCAGTACTTC.

J is TRBJ2-2 and V is TRBV14; D unclear. The CDR3 extends over 14 amino acids. Germline assignment: CDR1 SGHDN and CDR2 FVKESK. Trimming left V 4 bases short and J 6 bases short, with 12 bases between. Here the CDR3 reads CASSRIPQSGELFF. CDR3 DNA sequence: TGTGCCAGCAGCCGGATCCCCCAGTCCGGGGAGCTGTTTTTT.

V gene TRBV9 combines with J gene TRBJ2-3; 7 bases match TRBD1. J lost 3 bases, V lost 4 bases, and 5 bases had no gene match. Germline CDR1 is SGDLS and CDR2 is YYNGEE. The CDR3 spans 14 residues. CDR3 sequence: CASSPRQGTDTQYF. The DNA of the CDR3 is TGTGCCAGCAGCCCAAGACAGGGAACAGATACGCAGTATTTT.

This clone showed up just once. The rearrangement uses TRBV5-6 and TRBJ1-2; D gene uncertain. The length of the CDR3 is 11 residues. Trimming left V 5 bases short and J 10 bases short, with 12 bases between. The germline gives CDR1 SGHDT, CDR2 YYEEEE. This chain's CDR3 is CASRAVFDYTF. In nucleotides, the CDR3 is TGTGCCAGCAGGGCTGTCTTCGACTACACCTTC.

The CDR3 bases are TGTGCCAGCAAGAGGGGGGGCCCCACCGGGGAGCTGTTTTTT. Residues: CASKRGGPTGELFF. This rearrangement joins TRBV2 to TRBJ2-2; maybe TRBD2 (7 bases). This CDR3 is 14 amino acids long. CDR1 is SNHLY, CDR2 FYNNEI, per germline. V was pared by 7 bases and J by 4 bases, with 13 bases between.

The chain combines TRBV19 with TRBJ2-4; D possibly corresponds to TRBD2 (6 bases). The CDR3 consists of 13 residues. V shed 7 bases and J shed 0 bases, with 7 bases lying between them. Germline V gene sequence: CDR1 LNHDA, CDR2 SQIVND (reference sequence). CDR3 sequence reads: CASKGLAKNIQYF. The CDR3 DNA is TGTGCCAGTAAGGGACTAGCCAAAAACATTCAGTACTTC.

The rearrangement links TRBV7-8 to TRBJ1-1; D not certain. Germline V CDR1 and CDR2: SGHVS, FQNEAQ. With 1 base removed from V and 5 bases from J, the gap between germline ends came to 17 bases. The CDR3 is 16 amino acids. CDR3 amino acids: CASSLGPAGDGTEAFF. In DNA form, the CDR3 reads TGTGCCAGCAGCTTAGGTCCCGCAGGTGATGGAACTGAAGCTTTCTTT.

V is TRBV29-1 and J is TRBJ1-1, with 7 bases that match TRBD1. V dropped 8 bases and J dropped 6; count of bases not matched to a gene: 9. In germline, CDR1 is SQVTM, CDR2 ANQGSEA. The CDR3 is 12 amino acids. DNA of the CDR3: TGCAGCTCGAGGGTAGGGGGCGCTGAAGCTTTCTTT. Translating it yields CSSRVGGAEAFF.

This sequence joins TRBV7-2 and TRBJ2-7; 8 nucleotides line up with TRBD2. Germline lookup yields CDR1 SGHTA and CDR2 FQGNSA. After removal of 1 base from V and 3 bases from J, the junction contained 14 bases not matched to a gene. The CDR3 has 18 amino acids. The CDR3, as DNA: TGTGCCAGCAGCTTAGATTTCTTAGCGGGACCCATGGGCTACGAGCAGTACTTC. Its translation is CASSLDFLAGPMGYEQYF.

The gene calls are TRBV6-1 and TRBJ2-6; D perhaps matches TRBD1 (6 bases). The CDR3 has 18 residues. Trimming pared 1 base from V and 0 bases from J, leaving 13 bases between. The V gene's germline CDR1 is MNHNS and CDR2 SASEGT. The CDR3, as DNA: TGTGCCAGCAGTGAAGTAGACAGGTCCCACTCTGGGGCCAACGTCCTGACTTTC. This codes for CASSEVDRSHSGANVLTF.

This sequence joins TRBV18 and TRBJ2-7; D call uncertain. This CDR3 has 15 residues. V lost 0 bases and J lost 1, with 10 bases in between. Germline-derived CDR1 and CDR2 are KGHSH and LQKENI. Written as DNA, the CDR3 is TGTGCCAGCTCACCACCGTCCCGCGAGTCCTACGAGCAGTACTTC. Amino acid sequence: CASSPPSRESYEQYF.

The rearrangement links TRBV5-8 to TRBJ1-1; D remains unclear. V lost 3 bases and J lost 1, with 4 bases in between. The CDR3 loop spans 12 amino acids. The germline V gene has CDR1 SGHTS and CDR2 YDEGEE. For the CDR3, the DNA is TGTGCCAGCAGCTGGGAGAACACTGAAGCTTTCTTT. It yields the protein CASSWENTEAFF.

The V gene is TRBV2, the J gene TRBJ1-4; a possible D gene is TRBD1 (5 bases). Germline V gives CDR1 SNHLY, CDR2 FYNNEI. This CDR3 spans 13 amino acids. Trimming left V 6 bases short and J 4 bases short, with 9 bases between. Here the CDR3 DNA reads TGTGCCAGCAGCCAGGGTATTAATGAAAAACTGTTTTTT. It specifies CASSQGINEKLFF.